This T cell receptor beta chain was recovered during a study of T cell repertoires in cytomegalovirus infection. Study background: The public TCR beta signatures pointed to both CMV infection and matching HLA type.

Each CDR3 protein gets one entry after TCRdb re-called the reads with MiXCR. The sample has 300,000 to 400,000 distinct CDR3 sequences, around a sixth seen once. General study points: HLA-C-restricted CMV clonotypes gave the most frequent clonotype in two of eight donors.

About this clonotype: Its target is not known.

The germline V gene encodes CDR1 LGHDT and CDR2 YNNKEL (reference sequence). CDR3 size: 14 residues. J gave up 9 bases and V 5 bases, and 5 bases lay outside the gene matches. The source of this sequence is a human donor in good health (CMV status not recorded). Some clones in this sample may be carry-over from other donors' samples. The rearrangement joins TRBV3-1 to TRBJ1-6; 9 bases are a match to TRBD1. Material for sequencing was PBMCs. CDR3 loop: CASSGGTGSSPLHF. The CDR3 coding sequence is TGTGCCAGCAGCGGTGGGACAGGGAGTTCACCCCTCCACTTT. The variable domain in full, with the rest retrieved from reference TRBV3-1 and TRBJ1-6, is DTAVSQTPKYLVTQMGNDKSIKCEQNLGHDTMYWYKQDSKKFLKIMFSYNNKELIINETVPNRFSPKSPDKAHLNLHINSLELGDSAVYFCASSGGTGSSPLHFGNGTRLTVT.